A single sample gave rise to the 28 T cell receptor beta chains below, sequenced in a study of control samples from healthy donors and cancer patients. Profiled with immunoSEQ multiplex PCR; TCRdb holds only in-frame clones, not every one. The sample lists tens of thousands of clones, more than 75% seen once, with about 15% in the top ten. The sequencing input was blood. The receptors derive from a man aged 45-60 years in good health.

The J gene is TRBJ1-4, the V gene TRBV19; 11 bases agree with TRBD1. The CDR3 length is 16 residues. V shed 7 bases and J 0 bases; nucleotides not matched to a gene: 4. Germline CDR1 LNHDA, CDR2 SQIVND (reference sequence). CDR3 residues: CASKGQGAATNEKLFF. Written as DNA, the CDR3 is TGTGCCAGTAAAGGACAGGGGGCAGCAACTAATGAAAAACTGTTTTTT.

The V and J genes are TRBV4-1 and TRBJ2-2; 7 bases fit TRBD1. Trimming took 3 bases from V and 3 from J; bases not matched to a gene: 1. Germline V gene lookup returns CDR1 MGHRA and CDR2 YSYEKL. This CDR3 region has 14 residues. The DNA of the CDR3 is TGCGCCAGCAGCCAGACAGGGTACACCGGGGAGCTGTTTTTT. Its protein product is CASSQTGYTGELFF.

The chain couples TRBV6-1 to TRBJ1-5; no firm D call. From germline, CDR1 is MNHNS and CDR2 SASEGT. Trimming removed 1 base at V and 6 bases at J, with 13 bases between. This CDR3 has 15 amino acids. The CDR3 sequence: CASSEVRGSTQPQHF. As DNA, the CDR3 is TGTGCCAGCAGTGAAGTTCGGGGTTCGACTCAGCCCCAGCATTTT.

The chain recombines TRBV7-8 with TRBJ2-7, with D hard to call. Germline V gives CDR1 SGHVS, CDR2 FQNEAQ. The CDR3 has 12 amino acids. Trimming stripped 3 bases from V and 1 base from J, with 4 bases between. The CDR3 here is CASSFTSYEQYF. CDR3 nucleotides: TGTGCCAGCAGCTTTACTTCCTACGAGCAGTACTTC.

The V call is TRBV4-3, the J call TRBJ2-5; no definite D call. V dropped 5 bases and J dropped 4 bases, with 17 bases sitting between them. This CDR3 contains 15 residues. Looked up from germline, CDR1 is LGHNA and CDR2 is YSLEER. The CDR3 protein is CASSADPRSPETQYF. The CDR3 bases are TGCGCCAGCAGCGCCGATCCCCGGAGCCCAGAGACCCAGTACTTC.

The CDR3 coding sequence is TGTGCCAGCAGTCGCGGACAGGGGAGGGAGACCCAGTACTTC. Translating gives CASSRGQGRETQYF. The chain couples TRBV5-6 to TRBJ2-5; 9 bases align to TRBD1. This CDR3 is 14 amino acids long. Germline trimming cut 5 bases from V and 5 bases from J; bases unmatched to any gene: 7. Germline loops: CDR1 SGHDT, CDR2 YYEEEE.

The chain combines TRBV10-3 with TRBJ2-3, with D perhaps matching TRBD1 (5 bases). CDR3 length: 12 residues. Between the trimmed V and J ends, which lost 10 bases and 2 bases, there was a span of 10 bases. From germline, CDR1 is ENHRY and CDR2 SYGVKD. CDR3 protein: CATAGNTDTQYF. The CDR3 DNA sequence: TGTGCCACCGCAGGGAACACAGATACGCAGTATTTT.

The rearrangement links TRBV3-1 (or the pseudogene TRBV3-2) to TRBJ1-4; 10 bases line up with TRBD1. Germline V CDR1 and CDR2: LGHDT, YNNKEL (reference sequence). The CDR3 loop spans 15 amino acids. Trimming cost V 3 bases and J 7 bases; bases outside gene matches: 5. In DNA form, the CDR3 reads TGTGCCAGCAGCCAGACAGACAGGGGGCTTGAAAAACTGTTTTTT. Encoded protein: CASSQTDRGLEKLFF.

The CDR3 region is CASSPTRQAGYTF. The CDR3 DNA reads TGTGCCAGCTCACCGACCAGGCAAGCTGGCTACACCTTC. The gene calls are TRBV18 and TRBJ1-2; D ambiguous. The CDR3 consists of 13 residues. Trimming removed 3 bases from V and 7 bases from J, with 12 bases in between. The germline gives CDR1 KGHSH, CDR2 LQKENI.

This chain connects TRBV6-4 to TRBJ2-3; D is uncertain. V lost 4 bases and J 6 bases, leaving 14 bases between the germline ends. CDR3 size: 14 residues. Germline V gene data show CDR1 as MRHNA and CDR2 as SNTAGT. CDR3 sequence reads: CASSVNRDADTQYF. Here the CDR3 DNA reads TGTGCCAGCAGTGTCAATAGGGATGCGGATACGCAGTATTTT.

This chain uses TRBV28 with TRBJ1-1; 9 bases fit TRBD1. The CDR3 length is 14 residues. Germline V gene sequence: CDR1 MDHEN, CDR2 SYDVKM. Germline trimming cut 4 bases from V and 2 bases from J; bases unmatched to any gene: 2. For the CDR3, the DNA is TGTGCCAGCAGTTCGGGACAGGGTAACACTGAAGCTTTCTTT. Translating gives CASSSGQGNTEAFF.

The chain uses TRBV7-9 and TRBJ2-2; D is unresolved. CDR1 and CDR2 (germline): SEHNR, FQNEAQ (reference sequence). V lost 3 bases, J lost 4 bases, and 3 bases lay in between. The CDR3 is 12 residues long. The CDR3 coding sequence is TGTGCCAGCAGCTTCGGCACCGGGGAGCTGTTTTTT. Its translation: CASSFGTGELFF.

A remark on this clone: The junction shows a germline mismatch at one end, possibly a read error. V is TRBV5-4 and J is TRBJ2-1; TRBD2 aligns across 12 bases. The CDR3 contains 16 residues. Germline V gives CDR1 SGHNT, CDR2 YYREEE (reference sequence). CDR3 coding DNA: TGTGCCAGCAGCTTGTCTAGCGGGAGGGCCTACCATGAGCAGTTCTTC. It is translated as CASSLSSGRAYHEQFF.

The V and J genes are TRBV2 and TRBJ2-3; the D gene is possibly TRBD2 (5 bases). The length of the CDR3 is 15 residues. V lost 5 bases to trimming and J lost 3 bases, with 15 bases between them. In germline, CDR1 is SNHLY, CDR2 FYNNEI. The CDR3 sequence: CASSPHRGGTDTQYF. DNA for the CDR3: TGTGCCAGCAGTCCCCACCGCGGAGGAACAGATACGCAGTATTTT. The variable domain in full, with the rest retrieved from reference TRBV2 and TRBJ2-3, is EPEVTQTPSHQVTQMGQEVILRCVPISNHLYFYWYRQILGQKVEFLVSFYNNEISEKSEIFDDQFSVERPDGSNFTLKIRSTKLEDSAMYFCASSPHRGGTDTQYFGPGTRLTVL.

The gene calls are TRBV11-2 and TRBJ2-1; 12 bases line up with TRBD2. The J segment lost 9 bases and the V segment lost 3 bases, leaving 9 bases of the junction unmatched. Germline V lookup: CDR1 SGHAT, CDR2 FQNNGV. This CDR3 is 16 amino acids long. The CDR3 DNA reads TGTGCCAGCAGCTTCCGATTGACTAGCGGGAGTTCTGAGCAGTTCTTC. Translating gives CASSFRLTSGSSEQFF. The full variable domain, completed using reference TRBV11-2 and TRBJ2-1, is EAGVAQSPRYKIIEKRQSVAFWCNPISGHATLYWYQQILGQGPKLLIQFQNNGVVDDSQLPKDRFSAERLKGVDSTLKIQPAKLEDSAVYLCASSFRLTSGSSEQFFGPGTRLTVL.

This chain joins TRBV7-3 and TRBJ1-1; D unresolved. The CDR3 is made up of 14 amino acids. Germline assignment: CDR1 SGHTA and CDR2 FQGTGA. Trimming removed 1 base from V and 1 base from J, with 7 bases in between. In DNA form, the CDR3 reads TGTGCCAGCAGCTTAAATCCCGGGAACACTGAAGCTTTCTTT. Protein sequence: CASSLNPGNTEAFF. Supplemented by reference TRBV7-3 and TRBJ1-1, the full variable domain reads GAGVSQTPSNKVTEKGKYVELRCDPISGHTALYWYRQSLGQGPEFLIYFQGTGAADDSGLPNDRFFAVRPEGSVSTLKIQRTERGDSAVYLCASSLNPGNTEAFFGQGTRLTVV.

This clone was seen just once. This rearrangement joins TRBV19 to TRBJ1-6; 8 nucleotides agree with TRBD1. This CDR3 has 15 residues. Germline CDR1 is LNHDA and CDR2 is SQIVND (reference sequence). The junction had 2 bases not matched to a gene; V was cut back by 6 bases and J by 1 base. As DNA, the CDR3 is TGTGCCAGTAGGACAGGGGAATCCTATAATTCACCCCTCCACTTT. This gives the protein CASRTGESYNSPLHF.

This clone was observed once. The V gene is TRBV3-1 (or the pseudogene TRBV3-2), the J gene TRBJ2-7, with 11 bases that match TRBD2. Trimming removed 1 base from V and 7 bases from J; junction bases left unmatched: 9. This CDR3 contains 16 residues. Germline V CDR1 and CDR2: LGHDT, YNNKEL (reference sequence). The CDR3 DNA follows: TGTGCCAGCAGCCAAGCCGCACTAGCGGGAGCGAAAGAGCAGTACTTC. Amino acid sequence: CASSQAALAGAKEQYF.

The chain employs TRBV19 and TRBJ1-5, with TRBD1 identical over 9 bases. The CDR3 length is 16 residues. Germline V CDR1 and CDR2: LNHDA, SQIVND (reference sequence). The V segment lost 7 bases and the J segment 2 bases; nucleotides outside the gene matches: 9. In DNA form, the CDR3 reads TGTGCCAGTATGACAGGGGGAGGTTTGGGCAATCAGCCCCAGCATTTT. Its protein is CASMTGGGLGNQPQHF.

CDR3 amino acids: CASKDSLNNSPLHF. CDR3 DNA: TGTGCCAGTAAGGACAGCCTAAATAATTCACCCCTCCACTTT. The genes are TRBV3-1 (or the pseudogene TRBV3-2) and TRBJ1-6, with a tentative D call TRBD1 (6 bases). Trimming stripped 9 bases from V and 5 bases from J, with 14 bases between. The germline gives CDR1 LGHDT, CDR2 YNNKEL (reference sequence). The CDR3 length is 14 residues.

The J gene is TRBJ1-5, the V gene TRBV5-5; no clear D. The CDR3 sequence is 16 residues long. V dropped 3 bases and J dropped 4 bases, with 17 bases sitting between them. Looked up from germline, CDR1 is SGHKS and CDR2 is YYEKEE (reference sequence). As DNA, the CDR3 is TGTGCCAGCAGCTGGACCGACGGGCAATGGAATCAGCCCCAGCATTTT. It specifies CASSWTDGQWNQPQHF.

The J gene is TRBJ1-1, the V gene TRBV5-1; 12 bases align to TRBD1. CDR3 length: 14 residues. Germline values: CDR1 SGHRS, CDR2 YFSETQ. V shed 3 bases, J shed 7 bases, and the junction held 4 bases outside the gene matches. Written as DNA, the CDR3 is TGCGCCAGCAGCTCCGGGACAGGGGGCCGTGAAGCTTTCTTT. Translating gives CASSSGTGGREAFF.

The chain uses TRBV11-2 and TRBJ1-4, with D possibly being TRBD1 (5 bases). The V end was cut by 1 base, the J end by 7 bases, with 19 bases between. The CDR3 is made up of 17 amino acids. The germline V gene encodes CDR1 SGHAT and CDR2 FQNNGV. CDR3: CASSLGDWFGGGEKLFF. Here the CDR3 DNA reads TGTGCCAGCAGCTTAGGGGATTGGTTCGGGGGAGGTGAAAAACTGTTTTTT. The complete variable domain, with remaining parts taken from reference TRBV11-2 and TRBJ1-4, reads EAGVAQSPRYKIIEKRQSVAFWCNPISGHATLYWYQQILGQGPKLLIQFQNNGVVDDSQLPKDRFSAERLKGVDSTLKIQPAKLEDSAVYLCASSLGDWFGGGEKLFFGSGTQLSVL.

The V and J genes are TRBV24-1 and TRBJ2-3; no firm D call. V lost 9 bases, J lost 0 bases, and 9 bases lay in between. CDR3 length: 13 amino acids. Looked up from germline, CDR1 is KGHDR and CDR2 is SFDVKD. The CDR3 bases are TGTGCCACCTGCGCAGCTAGCACAGATACGCAGTATTTT. Translated: CATCAASTDTQYF.

This chain joins TRBV9 and TRBJ1-4, with TRBD1 matching over 9 bases. V trimming: 0 bases; J trimming: 2 bases; junction bases outside the gene matches: 8. There are 18 residues in the CDR3. Germline-derived CDR1 and CDR2 are SGDLS and YYNGEE. This chain's CDR3 is CASSVEAGQGFTNEKLFF. The CDR3 DNA follows: TGTGCCAGCAGCGTAGAGGCGGGACAGGGTTTTACTAATGAAAAACTGTTTTTT.

The J gene is TRBJ1-2, the V gene TRBV19, with D possibly TRBD1 on 5 matching bases. V was cut by 7 bases and J by 4 bases, with 13 bases left in between. This CDR3 is built from 13 residues. Germline V gene lookup returns CDR1 LNHDA and CDR2 SQIVND (reference sequence). The CDR3 is CASTDGHPYGYTF. CDR3 in DNA: TGTGCCAGTACGGACGGACACCCCTATGGCTACACCTTC.

V gene TRBV12-2 combines with J gene TRBJ2-1. TRBV12-2 is a recognized pseudogene. This CDR3 spans 15 amino acids. The chain's CDR3 is CASRQPGGSYNEQFF. As DNA, the CDR3 is TGTGCAAGTCGCCAGCCCGGTGGCTCCTACAATGAGCAGTTCTTC.

The chain is built from TRBV7-9 and TRBJ2-7; D gene ambiguous. V was pared by 5 bases and J by 3 bases, with 11 bases between. Germline-derived CDR1 and CDR2 are SEHNR and FQNEAQ (reference sequence). The CDR3 has 13 amino acids. The chain's CDR3 is CASSPRDYYEQYF. In nucleotides, the CDR3 is TGTGCCAGCAGCCCAAGGGATTACTACGAGCAGTACTTC.